Sequencing of this TCR beta chain was carried out in a study of T cells in Graves' hyperthyroidism and ophthalmopathy. RNA transcripts yielded amplified TCR beta CDR3 regions. Carried out on the TCR CDR3, a first-round RT-PCR used the HTBI primer set. TCRdb re-called the multiplex PCR reads with MiXCR, one entry per CDR3 protein. The table includes about 400,000 distinct CDR3 sequences, more than 12% detected once. Per the germline V gene, CDR1 is ENHRY and CDR2 is SYGVKD. CDR3 length: 16 residues. V lost 3 bases to trimming and J lost 4 bases; unmatched junction nucleotides: 8. Fresh peripheral blood, approximately 10 ml, yielded the PBMCs.

The source material was blood. This rearrangement joins TRBV10-3 to TRBJ1-2, with TRBD1 matching 10 bases. This clonotype originated in a woman aged 25 to 39 with Graves' hyperthyroidism. CDR3 nucleotide sequence: TGTGCCATCAGTGAAGGGACAGGGGTTATTGGCTATGGCTACACCTTC. Translating it yields CAISEGTGVIGYGYTF.